This TCR beta chain was sequenced during a study of cytomegalovirus exposure and HLA in healthy donors. Regarding this clone: Its antigen is not known.

Study-level points and caveats: A further, later analysis showed that HLA-associated TCR beta chains (compared with equally common others) were more clonally expanded.

The germline gives CDR1 MNHNS, CDR2 SASEGT. Between the trimmed V and J ends, which lost 8 bases and 2 bases, there was a span of 5 bases. This CDR3 comprises 11 residues. Nominally healthy donors provided the samples, though records likely missed some immune exposures. PCR amplification relied on 60 Vbeta primers (plus 13 Jbeta primers). In the authors' methods: Roughly 12 million shared chains were among some 75 million unique TCR beta chains counted in a later analysis. Generated by immunoSEQ multiplex PCR, the TCRdb table keeps only in-frame clones and is missing some. V and J calls and clone size are those listed in that table; D and trimming were worked out from the DNA. The repertoire holds 170,000 or so clones, with approximately 80% as singletons.

Sequenced material: PBMCs. This receptor was taken from a woman under 40 in good health and CMV-seronegative. The rearrangement joins TRBV6-1 to TRBJ2-3, with a tentative D call TRBD2 (5 bases). CDR3 in amino acids: CASGLTDTQYF. CDR3 bases: TGTGCCAGCGGACTCACAGATACGCAGTATTTT.